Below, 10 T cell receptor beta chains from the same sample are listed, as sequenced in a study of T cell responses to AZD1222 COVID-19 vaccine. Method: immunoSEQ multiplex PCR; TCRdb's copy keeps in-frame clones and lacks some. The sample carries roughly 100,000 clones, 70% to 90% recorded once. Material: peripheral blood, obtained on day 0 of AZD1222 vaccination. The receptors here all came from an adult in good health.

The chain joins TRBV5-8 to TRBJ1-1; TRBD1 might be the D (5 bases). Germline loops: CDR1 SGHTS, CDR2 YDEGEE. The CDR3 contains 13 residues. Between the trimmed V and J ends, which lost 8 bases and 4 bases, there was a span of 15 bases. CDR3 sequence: CASAAGRGTEAFF. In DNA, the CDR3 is TGTGCCAGTGCAGCAGGGCGGGGCACTGAAGCTTTCTTT.

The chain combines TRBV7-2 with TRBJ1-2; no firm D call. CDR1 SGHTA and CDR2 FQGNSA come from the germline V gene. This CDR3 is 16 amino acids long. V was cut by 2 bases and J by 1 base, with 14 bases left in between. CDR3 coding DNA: TGTGCCAGCAGCTTACCCGGGCGTCCCCTTAACTATGGCTACACCTTC. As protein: CASSLPGRPLNYGYTF.

CDR3 bases: TGTGCCAGCAGCTTGGGACTAGCGGGGGGAGGAGATACGCAGTATTTT. Its translation: CASSLGLAGGGDTQYF. The chain joins TRBV11-2 to TRBJ2-3; 15 bases line up with TRBD2. Germline CDR1 and CDR2: SGHAT and FQNNGV. The CDR3 length is 16 residues. Trimming cost V 3 bases and J 5 bases; bases outside gene matches: 3.

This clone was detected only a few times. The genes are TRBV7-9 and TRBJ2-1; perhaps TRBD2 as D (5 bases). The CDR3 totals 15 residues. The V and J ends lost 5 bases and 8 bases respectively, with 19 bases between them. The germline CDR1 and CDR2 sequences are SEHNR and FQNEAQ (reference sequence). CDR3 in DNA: TGTGCCAGCAGCCCCCTGAGTGAGGGTTCAGATGAGCAGTTCTTC. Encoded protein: CASSPLSEGSDEQFF.

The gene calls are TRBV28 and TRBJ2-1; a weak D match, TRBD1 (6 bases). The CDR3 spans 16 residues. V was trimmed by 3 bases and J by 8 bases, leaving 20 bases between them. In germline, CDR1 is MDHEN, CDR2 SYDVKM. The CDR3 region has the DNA TGTGCCAGCAGTTTTCCCCGTCAGGGGTTCGGTGATGAGCAGTTCTTC. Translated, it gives CASSFPRQGFGDEQFF.

The CDR3 reads CASRLGTYNEQFF. The CDR3 DNA reads as TGTGCCAGCAGACTAGGGACTTACAATGAGCAGTTCTTC. This rearrangement joins TRBV27 to TRBJ2-1; D is possibly TRBD2 (6 bases). V lost 6 bases, J lost 4 bases, and 10 bases lay in between. Germline loops: CDR1 MNHEY, CDR2 SMNVEV (reference sequence). The CDR3 has 13 amino acids.

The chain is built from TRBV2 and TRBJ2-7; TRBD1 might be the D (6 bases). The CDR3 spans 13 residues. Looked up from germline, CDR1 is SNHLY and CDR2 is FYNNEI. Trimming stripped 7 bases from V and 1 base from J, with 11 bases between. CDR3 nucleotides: TGTGCCAGCAAGGTCAGGGGTTCCTACGAGCAGTACTTC. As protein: CASKVRGSYEQYF.

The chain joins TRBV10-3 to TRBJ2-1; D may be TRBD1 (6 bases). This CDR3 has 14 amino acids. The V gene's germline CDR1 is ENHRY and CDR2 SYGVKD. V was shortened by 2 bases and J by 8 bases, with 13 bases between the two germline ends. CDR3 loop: CAISEGVRGDEQFF. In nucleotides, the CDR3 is TGTGCCATCAGTGAGGGGGTCAGGGGCGATGAGCAGTTCTTC.

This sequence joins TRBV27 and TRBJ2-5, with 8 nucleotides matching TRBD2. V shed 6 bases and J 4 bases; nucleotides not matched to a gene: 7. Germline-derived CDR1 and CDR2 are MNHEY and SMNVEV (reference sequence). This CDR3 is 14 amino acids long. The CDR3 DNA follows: TGTGCCAGCAGATTAGGCGGGGGGCGAGAGACCCAGTACTTC. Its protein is CASRLGGGRETQYF.

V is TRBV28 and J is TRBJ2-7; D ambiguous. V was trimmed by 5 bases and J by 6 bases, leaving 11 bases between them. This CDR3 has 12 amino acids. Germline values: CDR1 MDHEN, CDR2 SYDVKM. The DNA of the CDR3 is TGTGCCAGCAGTGCTCCTAGTCGCGAGCAGTACTTC. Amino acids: CASSAPSREQYF.